This entry lists 11 T cell receptor beta chains sequenced from one sample in a study of cytomegalovirus exposure and HLA in healthy donors. PCR involved 60 Vbeta and 13 Jbeta primers. Profiled with immunoSEQ multiplex PCR; TCRdb holds only in-frame clones, not every one. This table holds 95,000 to 100,000 clones, roughly 70% found once. The sample taken for sequencing was PBMCs. These receptors originate from a man aged 50-60 years in good health and CMV-seronegative.

The V call is TRBV27, the J call TRBJ2-5, with TRBD2 identical over 8 bases. CDR3 length: 16 residues. CDR1 MNHEY and CDR2 SMNVEV come from the germline V gene (reference sequence). Trimming at V came to 5 bases and at J to 0 bases, leaving 8 bases not matched to a gene. CDR3 coding DNA: TGTGCCAGCAGTCCGCGTCCTAGCGGGTACCAAGAGACCCAGTACTTC. Translating it yields CASSPRPSGYQETQYF.

This rearrangement joins TRBV5-1 to TRBJ2-1; tentatively, D is TRBD2 (6 bases). There are 15 residues in the CDR3. CDR1 is SGHRS, CDR2 YFSETQ, per germline. The germline V and J ends were trimmed by 0 bases and 3 bases, with 10 bases remaining between them. The CDR3 here is CASSLDWRDYNEQFF. The CDR3 DNA sequence: TGCGCCAGCAGCTTGGATTGGCGGGACTACAATGAGCAGTTCTTC.

The CDR3 DNA is TGTGCCAGCAGTCTCATCGGGCCCGGGGTCTCCGAGCAGTACTTC. Protein product: CASSLIGPGVSEQYF. The chain couples TRBV28 to TRBJ2-7; possibly TRBD2 for D (5 bases). Per the germline V gene, CDR1 is MDHEN and CDR2 is SYDVKM. The CDR3 totals 15 residues. Trimming removed 5 bases from V and 6 bases from J, with 20 bases in between.

This clone has a handful of counts. The V gene is TRBV4-1, the J gene TRBJ1-5; 7 bases align to TRBD1. The germline gives CDR1 MGHRA, CDR2 YSYEKL. J was trimmed by 5 bases and V by 1 base; bases with no gene match: 5. This CDR3 contains 15 residues. CDR3 protein: CASSQADRVDQPQHF. CDR3 DNA: TGCGCCAGCAGCCAAGCAGACAGGGTTGATCAGCCCCAGCATTTT.

The CDR3 nucleotides read TGCGCCAGCAGTGAGTCCCAGCGGGGCCCCCAAGAGACCCAGTACTTC. Its protein is CASSESQRGPQETQYF. The chain employs TRBV10-2 and TRBJ2-5; TRBD2 matches 7 bases. V was clipped by 0 bases and J by 1 base; unmatched bases: 5. The CDR3 is 16 amino acids. Germline CDR1 WSHSY, CDR2 SAAADI.

The table lists this clone with a few counts. The chain carries TRBV6-1 and TRBJ2-7; tentatively, D is TRBD2 (6 bases). V dropped 4 bases and J dropped 6 bases, with 16 bases sitting between them. Germline V gene lookup returns CDR1 MNHNS and CDR2 SASEGT. The CDR3 is 14 amino acids. In DNA form, the CDR3 reads TGTGCCAGCAGTGTCCGGGACTCTCGCTTCGAGCAGTACTTC. Its translation is CASSVRDSRFEQYF.

CDR3 in DNA: TGTGCCACCTCAGGAGGGGTCAATTCACCCCTCCACTTT. Translated: CATSGGVNSPLHF. This chain connects TRBV19 to TRBJ1-6; TRBD1 might be the D (5 bases). The CDR3 covers 13 residues. Per the germline V gene, CDR1 is LNHDA and CDR2 is SQIVND (reference sequence). With 10 bases removed from V and 7 bases from J, the gap between germline ends came to 14 bases.

This chain uses TRBV5-1 with TRBJ1-4; D remains ambiguous. V lost 3 bases to trimming and J lost 0 bases, with 12 bases between them. Per germline, CDR1 SGHRS and CDR2 YFSETQ. CDR3 length equals 16 residues. The CDR3 bases are TGCGCCAGCAGCTCCTTACCGGGATCAACTAATGAAAAACTGTTTTTT. It yields the protein CASSSLPGSTNEKLFF.

This clone was seen a single time. The chain carries TRBV5-1 and TRBJ2-5; 10 positions match TRBD2. The CDR3 runs to 15 residues. The J segment lost 5 bases and the V segment lost 1 base, leaving 5 bases of the junction unmatched. Germline V gene sequence: CDR1 SGHRS, CDR2 YFSETQ. CDR3 sequence (DNA): TGCGCCAGCAGCTTGATAGCGGGGGGCGGGGAGACCCAGTACTTC. Protein sequence: CASSLIAGGGETQYF.

This rearrangement joins TRBV28 to TRBJ2-3, with TRBD2 as a possible D gene (5 bases). CDR1 is MDHEN and CDR2 is SYDVKM in the germline V gene. This CDR3 has 15 residues. The germline V and J ends were trimmed by 4 bases and 4 bases, with 15 bases remaining between them. The CDR3 nucleotides read TGTGCCAGCAGTTCCCGGGCTAGCAGCCCAGATACGCAGTATTTT. Its translation is CASSSRASSPDTQYF.

The CDR3 nucleotides read TGTGCCAGCAGCTTATCACAGCCCCAGCATTTT. The encoded protein is CASSLSQPQHF. The rearrangement joins TRBV5-8 to TRBJ1-5; D gene unclear. V lost 2 bases, J lost 7 bases, and 4 bases lay in between. The CDR3 is 11 amino acids. The germline CDR1 and CDR2 sequences are SGHTS and YDEGEE.